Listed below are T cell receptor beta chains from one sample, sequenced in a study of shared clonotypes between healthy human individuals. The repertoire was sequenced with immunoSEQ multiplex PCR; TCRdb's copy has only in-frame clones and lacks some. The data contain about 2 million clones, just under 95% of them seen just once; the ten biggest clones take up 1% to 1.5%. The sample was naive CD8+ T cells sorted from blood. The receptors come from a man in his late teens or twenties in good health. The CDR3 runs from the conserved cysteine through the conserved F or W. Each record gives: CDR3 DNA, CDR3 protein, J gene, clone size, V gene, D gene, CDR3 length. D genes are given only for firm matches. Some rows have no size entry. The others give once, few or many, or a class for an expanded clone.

CDR3 DNA: TGCGCCAGCAGCTTGGGAGTAGCGGGAGGATTGGAGACCCAGTACTTC
CDR3 protein: CASSLGVAGGLETQYF
J gene: TRBJ2-5
clone size: -
V gene: TRBV5-1
D gene: TRBD2
CDR3 length: 16

CDR3 DNA: TGTGCCAGTAGTGACTTGGAGACAGCGAGCTCCTACAATGAGCAGTTCTTC
CDR3 protein: CASSDLETASSYNEQFF
J gene: TRBJ2-1
clone size: -
V gene: TRBV19
D gene: -
CDR3 length: 17

CDR3 DNA: TGTGCCAGCAGGCTCGGGGATCAGCCCCAGCATTTT
CDR3 protein: CASRLGDQPQHF
J gene: TRBJ1-5
clone size: -
V gene: TRBV7-9
D gene: -
CDR3 length: 12

CDR3 DNA: TGTGCCAGTAGTATCGGGGCAGGGTTCGCCTACGAGCAGTACTTC
CDR3 protein: CASSIGAGFAYEQYF
J gene: TRBJ2-7
clone size: -
V gene: TRBV19
D gene: -
CDR3 length: 15

CDR3 DNA: TGTGCCACCAGCAGAGAATCCACCTCAGGGGGCGGGACTGAAGCTTTCTTT
CDR3 protein: CATSRESTSGGGTEAFF
J gene: TRBJ1-1
clone size: -
V gene: TRBV15
D gene: TRBD1
CDR3 length: 17

CDR3 DNA: TGTGCCACCCGTAGTCCCCTAGCCAAAAACATTCAGTACTTC
CDR3 protein: CATRSPLAKNIQYF
J gene: TRBJ2-4
clone size: -
V gene: TRBV27
D gene: -
CDR3 length: 14

CDR3 DNA: TGCGCCAGCAGCCAGGGGGACCTAAACACTGAAGCTTTCTTT
CDR3 protein: CASSQGDLNTEAFF
J gene: TRBJ1-1
clone size: -
V gene: TRBV4-1
D gene: -
CDR3 length: 14

CDR3 DNA: TGTGCCAGCAGCTCCGGGACCCAAGTAGCTTTCTTT
CDR3 protein: CASSSGTQVAFF
J gene: TRBJ1-1
clone size: -
V gene: TRBV28
D gene: -
CDR3 length: 12

CDR3 DNA: TGTGCCAGCAGTTCAACACAGGGGCTAGAGGGCTACACCTTC
CDR3 protein: CASSSTQGLEGYTF
J gene: TRBJ1-2
clone size: -
V gene: TRBV27
D gene: TRBD1
CDR3 length: 14

CDR3 DNA: TGTGCCAGCAGTGAAGGGCCAGCGGGAGTTAATTACGAGCAGTACTTC
CDR3 protein: CASSEGPAGVNYEQYF
J gene: TRBJ2-7
clone size: -
V gene: TRBV6-1
D gene: TRBD2
CDR3 length: 16

CDR3 DNA: TGTGCCAGCAGTGGGGACAGGGTCTCAGGGGGCAATCAGCCCCAGCATTTT
CDR3 protein: CASSGDRVSGGNQPQHF
J gene: TRBJ1-5
clone size: -
V gene: TRBV6-1
D gene: TRBD1
CDR3 length: 17

CDR3 DNA: TGTGCCAGCAGTTTAACCGGGACAGGGGGCGCATACGAGCAGTACTTC
CDR3 protein: CASSLTGTGGAYEQYF
J gene: TRBJ2-7
clone size: -
V gene: TRBV28
D gene: TRBD1
CDR3 length: 16

CDR3 DNA: TGTGCCAGCAGTTACTCCCCGGCTAGCGGGACGGAGACCCAGTACTTC
CDR3 protein: CASSYSPASGTETQYF
J gene: TRBJ2-5
clone size: -
V gene: TRBV6-5
D gene: TRBD2
CDR3 length: 16

CDR3 DNA: TGCGCCAGCAGCGCACGGACAGGGAGGGACACTGAAGCTTTCTTT
CDR3 protein: CASSARTGRDTEAFF
J gene: TRBJ1-1
clone size: -
V gene: TRBV4-1
D gene: TRBD1
CDR3 length: 15

CDR3 DNA: TGTGCCAGCTCACCATGGGCGGAGGGTCCCAATGAGCAGTTCTTC
CDR3 protein: CASSPWAEGPNEQFF
J gene: TRBJ2-1
clone size: -
V gene: TRBV18
D gene: -
CDR3 length: 15

CDR3 DNA: TGTGCCAGCAGCGGACGACTAGCGGGCGGCACAGATACGCAGTATTTT
CDR3 protein: CASSGRLAGGTDTQYF
J gene: TRBJ2-3
clone size: -
V gene: TRBV13
D gene: TRBD2
CDR3 length: 16

CDR3 DNA: TGTGCCAGTAGTCCCAGGACAGGCTTGGATGGAGCTTTCTTT
CDR3 protein: CASSPRTGLDGAFF
J gene: TRBJ1-1
clone size: -
V gene: TRBV19
D gene: TRBD1
CDR3 length: 14

CDR3 DNA: TGTGCCAGCAGTCCCACGGTACAGGGGTGGGCTGAAGCTTTCTTT
CDR3 protein: CASSPTVQGWAEAFF
J gene: TRBJ1-1
clone size: -
V gene: TRBV27
D gene: TRBD1
CDR3 length: 15

CDR3 DNA: TGTGCCAGCAGTGGACTAGCGGGAAGTCACGGGGAGCTGTTTTTT
CDR3 protein: CASSGLAGSHGELFF
J gene: TRBJ2-2
clone size: -
V gene: TRBV2
D gene: TRBD2
CDR3 length: 15

CDR3 DNA: TGTGCCAGCAGCCCCGGACAGGGAGAGGAGACCCAGTACTTC
CDR3 protein: CASSPGQGEETQYF
J gene: TRBJ2-5
clone size: -
V gene: TRBV7-3
D gene: TRBD1
CDR3 length: 14

CDR3 DNA: TGTGCCAGCAGCCAAGATGCGTTCGAGATCGGGGAGGGCTACACCTTC
CDR3 protein: CASSQDAFEIGEGYTF
J gene: TRBJ1-2
clone size: -
V gene: TRBV14
D gene: -
CDR3 length: 16

CDR3 DNA: TGCGCCAGCAGCCAAGGGACAGGTTGGAGCTACGAGCAGTACTTC
CDR3 protein: CASSQGTGWSYEQYF
J gene: TRBJ2-7
clone size: once
V gene: TRBV4-1
D gene: TRBD1
CDR3 length: 15

CDR3 DNA: TGTGCCAGCAGCTACACGACAGGGCCCGGGGGGCTTACTAACTATGGCTACACCTTC
CDR3 protein: CASSYTTGPGGLTNYGYTF
J gene: TRBJ1-2
clone size: -
V gene: TRBV7-9
D gene: TRBD1
CDR3 length: 19

CDR3 DNA: TGTGCCAGCAGGACCACGGGGGGGGCTAATTCACCCCTCCACTTT
CDR3 protein: CASRTTGGANSPLHF
J gene: TRBJ1-6
clone size: -
V gene: TRBV6-5
D gene: -
CDR3 length: 15

CDR3 DNA: TGTGCCAGCAGCTCTGGGACTAGCGGGATTCCCTACGAGCAGTACTTC
CDR3 protein: CASSSGTSGIPYEQYF
J gene: TRBJ2-7
clone size: -
V gene: TRBV11-2
D gene: TRBD2
CDR3 length: 16

CDR3 DNA: TGCGCCAGCAGCTTCGGCGCTGGGGGGGCAGGGAAGAACACTGAAGCTTTCTTT
CDR3 protein: CASSFGAGGAGKNTEAFF
J gene: TRBJ1-1
clone size: -
V gene: TRBV5-1
D gene: -
CDR3 length: 18

CDR3 DNA: TGCGCCAGCAGTACTACGGAGGAGGGCTCCTACGAGCAGTACTTC
CDR3 protein: CASSTTEEGSYEQYF
J gene: TRBJ2-7
clone size: -
V gene: TRBV4-3
D gene: -
CDR3 length: 15

CDR3 DNA: TGTGCCAGCAGAATGGGAGGGGGGAACTACGAGCAGTACTTC
CDR3 protein: CASRMGGGNYEQYF
J gene: TRBJ2-7
clone size: -
V gene: TRBV27
D gene: -
CDR3 length: 14

CDR3 DNA: TGTGCCAGCAGCCCGGGACAGGGGTTCGCACCCCTCCACTTT
CDR3 protein: CASSPGQGFAPLHF
J gene: TRBJ1-6
clone size: -
V gene: TRBV6-5
D gene: TRBD1
CDR3 length: 14

CDR3 DNA: TGTGCCAGCAGCATGGGGGAGGGGACAGTCTATGGCTACACCTTC
CDR3 protein: CASSMGEGTVYGYTF
J gene: TRBJ1-2
clone size: -
V gene: TRBV5-6
D gene: TRBD1
CDR3 length: 15

CDR3 DNA: TGTGCCAGCAGCTTCACTAGCGGGAGTTACGAGCAGTACTTC
CDR3 protein: CASSFTSGSYEQYF
J gene: TRBJ2-7
clone size: -
V gene: TRBV5-4
D gene: TRBD2
CDR3 length: 14

CDR3 DNA: TGTGCCAGCAGCCCCGGGGGACTACCCACCGGCAATGAGCAGTTCTTC
CDR3 protein: CASSPGGLPTGNEQFF
J gene: TRBJ2-1
clone size: -
V gene: TRBV9
D gene: TRBD2
CDR3 length: 16

CDR3 DNA: TGTGCTAGCACCGCGGGGGTGACGACCTACGAGCAGTACTTC
CDR3 protein: CASTAGVTTYEQYF
J gene: TRBJ2-7
clone size: -
V gene: TRBV7-7
D gene: TRBD2
CDR3 length: 14

CDR3 DNA: TGCGCCAGCAGCCCTCTCGCGGGGGCCTACAATGAGCAGTTCTTC
CDR3 protein: CASSPLAGAYNEQFF
J gene: TRBJ2-1
clone size: -
V gene: TRBV4-1
D gene: TRBD2
CDR3 length: 15

CDR3 DNA: TGTGCCAGCAGTCCGACGACAGGGGGCGAGCAGTACTTC
CDR3 protein: CASSPTTGGEQYF
J gene: TRBJ2-7
clone size: -
V gene: TRBV11-2
D gene: TRBD1
CDR3 length: 13

CDR3 DNA: TGTGCCAGCAGCTTACACGGTGCCTACGAGCAGTACTTC
CDR3 protein: CASSLHGAYEQYF
J gene: TRBJ2-7
clone size: -
V gene: TRBV7-6
D gene: -
CDR3 length: 13

CDR3 DNA: TGTGCCAGCAGTTTCAGAGGGGTCCACGAGCAGTACTTC
CDR3 protein: CASSFRGVHEQYF
J gene: TRBJ2-7
clone size: -
V gene: TRBV28
D gene: -
CDR3 length: 13

CDR3 DNA: TGTGCCAGCAGCCACAGGCAGGGATATAATTCACCCCTCCACTTT
CDR3 protein: CASSHRQGYNSPLHF
J gene: TRBJ1-6
clone size: -
V gene: TRBV14
D gene: -
CDR3 length: 15

CDR3 DNA: TGTGCCAGCAGCTTCGAGGGGACAGGAACCGAAGCTTTCTTT
CDR3 protein: CASSFEGTGTEAFF
J gene: TRBJ1-1
clone size: -
V gene: TRBV7-9
D gene: TRBD1
CDR3 length: 14

CDR3 DNA: TGTGCCAGCAGCTCGACAGGGGAATCCTACGAGCAGTACTTC
CDR3 protein: CASSSTGESYEQYF
J gene: TRBJ2-7
clone size: -
V gene: TRBV11-3
D gene: TRBD1
CDR3 length: 14

CDR3 DNA: TGTGCCAGCAGTGATAGCGGGGGAACTCTCGAGCAGTACTTC
CDR3 protein: CASSDSGGTLEQYF
J gene: TRBJ2-7
clone size: -
V gene: TRBV2
D gene: TRBD2
CDR3 length: 14

CDR3 DNA: TGTGCCAGCACCCTTACTAGCGGGAGCCCGGAGCCCCAGTACTTC
CDR3 protein: CASTLTSGSPEPQYF
J gene: TRBJ2-5
clone size: -
V gene: TRBV7-9
D gene: TRBD2
CDR3 length: 15

CDR3 DNA: TGCAGCGCCGCGGGACAGGGGAGCTCCTACGAGCAGTACTTC
CDR3 protein: CSAAGQGSSYEQYF
J gene: TRBJ2-7
clone size: -
V gene: TRBV29-1
D gene: TRBD1
CDR3 length: 14